This T cell receptor beta chain was sequenced in a study of cytomegalovirus exposure and HLA in healthy donors. About the study: A preliminary data release comprised roughly 80 million unique TCRs obtained from HLA-typed donors. Broader study findings: Compared with the roughly 670-donor mean, an Asian-associated ancestry cluster reportedly had fewer N-insertions, according to a later analysis.

To note about this clone: No antigen is known for it.

In the PCR, 60 Vbeta and 13 Jbeta primers were used. Only in-frame clones appear in the TCRdb table, and some are missing; sequencing was by immunoSEQ multiplex PCR. The table lists about 190,000 clones, approximately 84% of them singletons. The germline V gene has CDR1 LNHDA and CDR2 SQIVND (reference sequence). The CDR3 runs to 17 residues. V lost 5 bases and J lost 0, with 17 bases in between. Specimen: PBMCs. The TCR sequence derives from a woman in her 30s in good health and CMV-seropositive. This sequence joins TRBV19 and TRBJ1-5; tentatively, D is TRBD1 (5 bases). CDR3 region: CASSPSGGRISNQPQHF. The CDR3 DNA is TGTGCCAGTAGTCCCTCCGGGGGACGGATTAGCAATCAGCCCCAGCATTTT.